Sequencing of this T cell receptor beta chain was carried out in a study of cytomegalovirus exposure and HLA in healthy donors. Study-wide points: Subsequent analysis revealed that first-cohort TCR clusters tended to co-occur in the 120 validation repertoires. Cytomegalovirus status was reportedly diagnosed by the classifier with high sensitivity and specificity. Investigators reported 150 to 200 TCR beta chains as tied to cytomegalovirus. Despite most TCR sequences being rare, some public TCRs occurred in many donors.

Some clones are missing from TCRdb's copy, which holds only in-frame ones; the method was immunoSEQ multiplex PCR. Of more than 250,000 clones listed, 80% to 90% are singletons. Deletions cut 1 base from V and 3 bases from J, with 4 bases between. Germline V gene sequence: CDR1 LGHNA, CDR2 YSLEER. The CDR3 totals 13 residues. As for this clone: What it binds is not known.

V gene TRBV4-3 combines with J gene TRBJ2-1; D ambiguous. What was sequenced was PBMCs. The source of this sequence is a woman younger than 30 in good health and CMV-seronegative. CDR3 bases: TGCGCCAGCAGCCAAGGAGGCTACAATGAGCAGTTCTTC. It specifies CASSQGGYNEQFF.